This is a list of T cell receptor beta chains from one sample in a study of blood T cell repertoires in COVID-19. The method was immunoSEQ multiplex PCR; TCRdb's version includes in-frame clones alone and lacks a portion of them. There are 120,000 to 150,000 clones in the sample; approximately 90% occur only once, and approximately 2.5% lies in the top ten. The material sequenced was peripheral blood. The source is a human donor with COVID-19, enrolled during active disease. The donor label of this sample is uncertain. CDR3s include the opening cysteine and the closing phenylalanine or tryptophan. Each record gives: clone size, J gene, V gene, D gene, CDR3 protein, CDR3 DNA. The D gene is left open where the match is weak. Clone size is given for some rows only: seen once, a few or many times, or a class if the clone is expanded.

clone size: -; J gene: TRBJ2-7; V gene: TRBV28; D gene: -; CDR3 protein: CASSLNPGIGYEQYF; CDR3 DNA: TGTGCCAGCAGTTTAAATCCAGGGATAGGCTACGAGCAGTACTTC
clone size: -; J gene: TRBJ1-2; V gene: TRBV18; D gene: -; CDR3 protein: CASSPPSQGNYGYTF; CDR3 DNA: TGTGCCAGCTCACCACCGTCTCAGGGGAACTATGGCTACACCTTC
clone size: -; J gene: TRBJ1-4; V gene: TRBV6-1; D gene: -; CDR3 protein: CASSEILTGDNEKLFF; CDR3 DNA: TGTGCCAGCAGTGAAATACTGACAGGAGATAATGAAAAACTGTTTTTT
clone size: -; J gene: TRBJ1-5; V gene: TRBV6-1; D gene: -; CDR3 protein: CASSEVGLGEPQHF; CDR3 DNA: TGTGCCAGCAGTGAAGTTGGGCTAGGGGAGCCCCAGCATTTT
clone size: -; J gene: TRBJ2-1; V gene: TRBV5-1; D gene: TRBD1; CDR3 protein: CASSLSRDRTYNEQFF; CDR3 DNA: TGCGCCAGCAGCCTATCCAGGGACAGGACCTACAATGAGCAGTTCTTC
clone size: once; J gene: TRBJ1-5; V gene: TRBV24-1; D gene: -; CDR3 protein: CATSVIQGSNQPQHF; CDR3 DNA: TGTGCCACCAGTGTCATACAGGGTAGCAATCAGCCCCAGCATTTT
clone size: -; J gene: TRBJ1-1; V gene: TRBV5-1; D gene: -; CDR3 protein: CASSGGQMNTEAFF; CDR3 DNA: TGCGCCAGCAGCGGAGGACAGATGAACACTGAAGCTTTCTTT
clone size: -; J gene: TRBJ1-2; V gene: TRBV29-1; D gene: -; CDR3 protein: CSVERGVDGYTF; CDR3 DNA: TGCAGCGTTGAACGGGGGGTAGATGGCTACACCTTC
clone size: -; J gene: TRBJ2-1; V gene: TRBV19; D gene: TRBD2; CDR3 protein: CASSIASGSPYNEQFF; CDR3 DNA: TGTGCCAGTAGTATTGCCAGCGGGAGCCCCTACAATGAGCAGTTCTTC
clone size: -; J gene: TRBJ2-7; V gene: TRBV4-1; D gene: TRBD1; CDR3 protein: CASSQGQGRGKYEQYF; CDR3 DNA: TGCGCCAGCAGCCAAGGACAAGGCAGGGGGAAATACGAGCAGTACTTC
clone size: -; J gene: TRBJ2-1; V gene: TRBV27; D gene: -; CDR3 protein: CASSKTGANNEQFF; CDR3 DNA: TGTGCCAGCAGTAAGACAGGAGCTAACAATGAGCAGTTCTTC
clone size: few; J gene: TRBJ1-1; V gene: TRBV3-1/TRBV3-2; D gene: -; CDR3 protein: CASSPRGTEAFF; CDR3 DNA: TGTGCCAGCAGCCCCCGGGGCACTGAAGCTTTCTTT
clone size: -; J gene: TRBJ2-1; V gene: TRBV6-5; D gene: TRBD2; CDR3 protein: CASRSTGGSYNEQFF; CDR3 DNA: TGTGCCAGCAGGTCCACGGGGGGCTCCTACAATGAGCAGTTCTTC
clone size: -; J gene: TRBJ1-5; V gene: TRBV7-2; D gene: TRBD1; CDR3 protein: CASSQTGDGRPQHF; CDR3 DNA: TGTGCCAGCAGCCAAACAGGGGATGGACGGCCCCAGCATTTT
clone size: few; J gene: TRBJ2-5; V gene: TRBV7-8; D gene: TRBD1; CDR3 protein: CASSLRGQGEETQYF; CDR3 DNA: TGTGCCAGCAGCTTAAGAGGGCAGGGGGAAGAGACCCAGTACTTC
clone size: -; J gene: TRBJ2-5; V gene: TRBV6-5; D gene: TRBD1; CDR3 protein: CASSSQGIQETQYF; CDR3 DNA: TGTGCCAGCAGTTCACAGGGGATCCAAGAGACCCAGTACTTC
clone size: once; J gene: TRBJ2-7; V gene: TRBV12-3/TRBV12-4; D gene: -; CDR3 protein: CASSFDLDEQYF; CDR3 DNA: TGTGCCAGCAGTTTTGACTTGGACGAGCAGTACTTC
clone size: -; J gene: TRBJ2-1; V gene: TRBV29-1; D gene: TRBD1; CDR3 protein: CSVRDRGYNEQFF; CDR3 DNA: TGCAGCGTCCGGGACAGGGGTTACAATGAGCAGTTCTTC
clone size: -; J gene: TRBJ1-6; V gene: TRBV12-3/TRBV12-4; D gene: -; CDR3 protein: CASSLDAGHLHF; CDR3 DNA: TGTGCCAGCAGTTTAGACGCCGGACATCTCCACTTT
clone size: -; J gene: TRBJ2-3; V gene: TRBV7-2; D gene: TRBD2; CDR3 protein: CASSRPSGLTDTQYF; CDR3 DNA: TGTGCCAGCAGCCGTCCTAGCGGGCTCACAGATACGCAGTATTTT
clone size: -; J gene: TRBJ1-1; V gene: TRBV2; D gene: -; CDR3 protein: CASKEGHAAEAFF; CDR3 DNA: TGTGCCAGCAAAGAAGGACACGCGGCTGAAGCTTTCTTT
clone size: -; J gene: TRBJ1-6; V gene: TRBV7-9; D gene: -; CDR3 protein: CASSVDESSYNSPLHF; CDR3 DNA: TGTGCCAGCAGCGTAGACGAGAGCTCCTATAATTCACCCCTCCACTTT
clone size: -; J gene: TRBJ2-7; V gene: TRBV10-3; D gene: -; CDR3 protein: CAISESEGLEQYF; CDR3 DNA: TGTGCCATCAGTGAGTCAGAGGGTCTCGAGCAGTACTTC
clone size: -; J gene: TRBJ1-2; V gene: TRBV5-6; D gene: TRBD1; CDR3 protein: CASSPGTGNHGYTF; CDR3 DNA: TGTGCCAGCAGCCCCGGGACAGGGAATCATGGCTACACCTTC
clone size: -; J gene: TRBJ2-6; V gene: TRBV9; D gene: TRBD1; CDR3 protein: CASSVDGTGVLGANVLTF; CDR3 DNA: TGTGCCAGCAGCGTAGACGGGACAGGGGTGCTGGGGGCCAACGTCCTGACTTTC
clone size: -; J gene: TRBJ2-7; V gene: TRBV15; D gene: TRBD2; CDR3 protein: CATSREWTRGYEQYF; CDR3 DNA: TGTGCCACCAGCAGAGAATGGACTAGGGGCTACGAGCAGTACTTC
clone size: -; J gene: TRBJ2-7; V gene: TRBV5-1; D gene: -; CDR3 protein: CASSLALGNSYEQYF; CDR3 DNA: TGCGCCAGCAGCTTGGCCCTAGGAAACTCCTACGAGCAGTACTTC
clone size: -; J gene: TRBJ2-3; V gene: TRBV4-2; D gene: TRBD2; CDR3 protein: CASSGRTSGGDKADTQYF; CDR3 DNA: TGTGCCAGCAGCGGACGGACTAGCGGGGGGGATAAGGCAGATACGCAGTATTTT
clone size: -; J gene: TRBJ1-4; V gene: TRBV10-1; D gene: TRBD1; CDR3 protein: CASSDGTGGERLFF; CDR3 DNA: TGCGCCAGCAGTGACGGGACAGGAGGGGAAAGACTGTTTTTT
clone size: -; J gene: TRBJ1-2; V gene: TRBV2; D gene: TRBD1; CDR3 protein: CASSPDRAVVGYTF; CDR3 DNA: TGTGCCAGCAGTCCGGACAGGGCTGTGGTTGGCTACACCTTC
clone size: -; J gene: TRBJ2-7; V gene: TRBV5-1; D gene: TRBD1; CDR3 protein: CASSLGGQGFYEQYF; CDR3 DNA: TGCGCCAGCAGCTTGGGTGGACAGGGGTTCTACGAGCAGTACTTC
clone size: -; J gene: TRBJ2-7; V gene: TRBV7-9; D gene: TRBD2; CDR3 protein: CASGKSGTSGRPPLYEQYF; CDR3 DNA: TGTGCCAGCGGCAAATCCGGGACTAGCGGGAGGCCACCCCTCTACGAGCAGTACTTC
clone size: -; J gene: TRBJ2-2; V gene: TRBV21-1; D gene: -; CDR3 protein: CASSKGRAGDSTGELFF; CDR3 DNA: TGTGCCAGCAGCAAAGGTCGAGCGGGAGATTCCACCGGGGAGCTGTTTTTT
clone size: -; J gene: TRBJ2-3; V gene: TRBV19; D gene: TRBD2; CDR3 protein: CATGTSGNTDTQYF; CDR3 DNA: TGTGCCACCGGGACTAGCGGGAACACAGATACGCAGTATTTT
clone size: -; J gene: TRBJ2-1; V gene: TRBV10-1; D gene: TRBD1; CDR3 protein: CASSAGTVNEQFF; CDR3 DNA: TGCGCCAGCAGTGCTGGGACAGTCAATGAGCAGTTCTTC
clone size: -; J gene: TRBJ2-7; V gene: TRBV27; D gene: -; CDR3 protein: CASSLTGSYEQYF; CDR3 DNA: TGTGCCAGCAGTTTAACCGGCTCCTACGAGCAGTACTTC
clone size: -; J gene: TRBJ1-2; V gene: TRBV19; D gene: TRBD1; CDR3 protein: CASSTPGQASNYGYTF; CDR3 DNA: TGTGCCAGTAGTACCCCGGGACAGGCATCTAACTATGGCTACACCTTC
clone size: -; J gene: TRBJ1-1; V gene: TRBV29-1; D gene: TRBD1; CDR3 protein: CSVAGGQGGAFF; CDR3 DNA: TGCAGCGTTGCGGGCGGACAGGGGGGAGCTTTCTTT
clone size: -; J gene: TRBJ1-1; V gene: TRBV3-1/TRBV3-2; D gene: TRBD1; CDR3 protein: CASSRPPHRGDTEAFF; CDR3 DNA: TGTGCCAGCAGCCGCCCACCCCACAGGGGGGATACTGAAGCTTTCTTT
clone size: -; J gene: TRBJ1-1; V gene: TRBV7-9; D gene: -; CDR3 protein: CASSFTLNTEAFF; CDR3 DNA: TGTGCCAGCAGCTTCACACTGAACACTGAAGCTTTCTTT
clone size: -; J gene: TRBJ2-1; V gene: TRBV7-7; D gene: TRBD2; CDR3 protein: CASSALAGVYNEQFF; CDR3 DNA: TGTGCCAGCAGCGCTCTAGCGGGGGTCTACAATGAGCAGTTCTTC
clone size: -; J gene: TRBJ1-2; V gene: TRBV7-9; D gene: -; CDR3 protein: CATTPQYFF; CDR3 DNA: TGTGCCACCACTCCCCAATACTTCTTC
clone size: -; J gene: TRBJ2-3; V gene: TRBV5-1; D gene: -; CDR3 protein: CASSLGGASTDTQYF; CDR3 DNA: TGCGCCAGCAGCTTAGGGGGGGCTAGCACAGATACGCAGTATTTT
clone size: -; J gene: TRBJ1-4; V gene: TRBV9; D gene: -; CDR3 protein: CASPQGEKLFF; CDR3 DNA: TGTGCCAGCCCTCAGGGGGAAAAACTGTTTTTT
clone size: -; J gene: TRBJ2-4; V gene: TRBV6-2/TRBV6-3; D gene: -; CDR3 protein: CASSFGGLVNIQYF; CDR3 DNA: TGTGCCAGCAGTTTCGGGGGACTCGTAAACATTCAGTACTTC
clone size: -; J gene: TRBJ2-1; V gene: TRBV10-1; D gene: TRBD2; CDR3 protein: CASEGLAGEYNEQFF; CDR3 DNA: TGCGCCAGCGAGGGGCTAGCGGGAGAATACAATGAGCAGTTCTTC
clone size: once; J gene: TRBJ2-7; V gene: TRBV2; D gene: TRBD1; CDR3 protein: CATVRGGHSYEQYF; CDR3 DNA: TGTGCCACCGTAAGAGGGGGCCACTCCTACGAGCAGTACTTC
clone size: -; J gene: TRBJ1-2; V gene: TRBV6-5; D gene: TRBD1; CDR3 protein: CASSDSTGKMGYTF; CDR3 DNA: TGTGCCAGCAGTGACTCGACAGGGAAGATGGGCTACACCTTC
clone size: -; J gene: TRBJ2-1; V gene: TRBV10-3; D gene: -; CDR3 protein: CAISDVLARYYNEQFF; CDR3 DNA: TGTGCCATCAGTGATGTCCTAGCGCGTTACTACAATGAGCAGTTCTTC
clone size: once; J gene: TRBJ1-3; V gene: TRBV3-1/TRBV3-2; D gene: -; CDR3 protein: CASSQTADPLGNTIYF; CDR3 DNA: TGTGCCAGCAGCCAAACAGCCGACCCCCTGGGAAACACCATATATTTT
clone size: -; J gene: TRBJ2-3; V gene: TRBV9; D gene: -; CDR3 protein: CASSVASYPTDTQYF; CDR3 DNA: TGTGCCAGCAGCGTAGCTAGCTACCCCACAGATACGCAGTATTTT
clone size: -; J gene: TRBJ1-5; V gene: TRBV2; D gene: TRBD1; CDR3 protein: CALSRTGLSNQPQHF; CDR3 DNA: TGTGCCCTGTCGAGGACAGGGCTTAGCAATCAGCCCCAGCATTTT
clone size: -; J gene: TRBJ2-5; V gene: TRBV7-6; D gene: -; CDR3 protein: CASSGKGRSQETQYF; CDR3 DNA: TGTGCCAGCAGCGGAAAGGGGAGGTCGCAAGAGACCCAGTACTTC
clone size: -; J gene: TRBJ2-1; V gene: TRBV7-3; D gene: -; CDR3 protein: CASSENGQYEQFF; CDR3 DNA: TGTGCCAGCAGCGAGAACGGACAGTATGAGCAGTTCTTC
clone size: -; J gene: TRBJ1-1; V gene: TRBV28; D gene: TRBD1; CDR3 protein: CASRGPDRGGTEAFF; CDR3 DNA: TGTGCCAGCAGGGGCCCGGACAGGGGTGGTACTGAAGCTTTCTTT
clone size: few; J gene: TRBJ2-1; V gene: TRBV29-1; D gene: -; CDR3 protein: CSVDGHYNEQFF; CDR3 DNA: TGCAGCGTTGATGGGCATTACAATGAGCAGTTCTTC
clone size: -; J gene: TRBJ2-2; V gene: TRBV18; D gene: -; CDR3 protein: CASSSEGRRSGTGELFF; CDR3 DNA: TGTGCCAGCTCCTCGGAGGGGCGGAGGAGTGGAACCGGGGAGCTGTTTTTT
clone size: -; J gene: TRBJ1-2; V gene: TRBV18; D gene: -; CDR3 protein: CASSPPEGQGNGYTF; CDR3 DNA: TGTGCCAGCTCACCACCGGAAGGGCAGGGGAATGGCTACACCTTC
clone size: -; J gene: TRBJ2-1; V gene: TRBV6-5; D gene: TRBD1; CDR3 protein: CAVRKGAGSNEQFF; CDR3 DNA: TGTGCCGTCCGGAAGGGGGCGGGTTCCAATGAGCAGTTCTTC